This entry concerns a single TCR beta chain. Which antigen it targets is not known. Nothing much larger sits one base from this clone, and base qualities are not available. The cohort comprised under 700 healthy bone marrow donors. At the time of sampling, all cohort members were nominally healthy, though unrecorded immune exposures were likely present. CMV serostatus was recorded as positive for about 300 and negative for about half of the 666 cohort members, whereas no CMV serostatus was recorded for the donor in question. A peripheral blood sample was collected from each donor, and TCR beta sequencing was performed on peripheral blood mononuclear cells. Genomic DNA extraction from the blood cell samples was performed with the Qiagen DNeasy Blood Extraction Kit. Libraries came from the immunoSEQ multiplex PCR assay. The multiplex PCR relied on a mix of 60 forward primers for TCR Vbeta segments and 13 reverse primers for TCR Jbeta segments. The CDR3 region of rearranged TCR beta genes was amplified from genomic DNA by a multiplex PCR assay. The Illumina HiSeq System was used to sequence the amplified TCR beta libraries as 87-base-pair reads. In the original analysis: In a later analysis, tens of millions of unique TCR beta chains were counted across the approximately 640 repertoires, and around 11 million of these chains were shared by at least two donors. A nearest-neighbor algorithm error-corrected the raw reads and collapsed the reads into unique sequences, merging closely related sequences to remove PCR and sequencing errors. CDR3 sequences were aligned to IMGT reference sequences to assign V, D and J gene segments. For a sequence to be retained, a match of at least six nucleotides to both a V gene segment and a J gene segment was required. Rearrangements were classified as productive when the CDR3 lacked stop codons and remained in frame with V and J, and all other rearrangements were classified as non-productive. Following IMGT convention, CDR3 was defined as the stretch from the second conserved V-encoded cysteine up to the conserved J-encoded phenylalanine. In an earlier analysis of approximately 500 of the donors, sequences lacking an unambiguous match to a single V gene segment were excluded. An earlier analysis of about 600 of the donors called V segments functional above 56.7% productive rearrangements and segregating when the between-donor standard deviation exceeded 5%. A statistical classification framework was built for diagnosing cytomegalovirus status from the catalog of TCR beta chain sequences. In a later analysis, V and J genes were assigned by comparing TCR nucleotide sequences against IMGT/GENE-DB human TR gene sequences. In a later analysis, CDR3 sequences and most-parsimonious VDJ recombination scenarios were assigned using the TCRdist pipeline. In a later analysis, each TCR beta chain was defined by its CDR3 amino acid sequence together with its V-gene family, and reads lacking a unique V-gene family were excluded. To address suspected cross-contamination and a sequencing artifact, a later analysis removed approximately 600 highly shared, low-generation-probability nucleotide sequences. A later analysis calculated a clonal expansion index for each public chain from normalized within-repertoire ranks of inferred template counts. Generation probabilities in a later analysis came from a VDJ recombination model fitted to out-of-frame rearrangements, and those results were checked against IGoR. In a later analysis, hypergeometric tests were used to score TCR-TCR, TCR-HLA and TCR-CMV co-occurrence, with a repertoire-size bias correction applied to TCR pairs. In a later analysis, false discovery rates were estimated by permuting HLA or CMV assignments 20 times. A later analysis grouped co-occurring TCRs with DBSCAN, adding TCRdist sequence similarity when clustering within HLA-allele-positive subsets. For co-occurrence clustering, repertoires with fewer than 30,000 or more than 120,000 public chains were excluded, along with roughly 5 repertoires with anomalous nucleotide sharing. TCRdb provides this immuneACCESS table in a form limited to in-frame rearrangements. Some clones are lacking; in checked studies, under half of them reflect an unresolved V gene, and why the rest are absent is not known. V, J and clone size are taken as reported in that table, and D and trimming were inferred from the DNA itself. This sample lists 35,000 to 50,000 clones; roughly half were detected once. Jointly, the top ten make up about 12% of the sample.

The data stem from a study of cytomegalovirus exposure and HLA in healthy donors (dated by TCRdb to about 2017). Broadly, across the study: An earlier analysis of roughly 610 of the donors reported approximately 280 Gb of sequence data and around 110 million unique TCR beta sequences obtained from about 179 million T cells. The genetic ancestry cluster associated with self-reported Caucasian donors included 70% to 85% of the 398 genotyped donors. The study profiled the T cell repertoires of 500 to 800 subjects by immunosequencing and related them to cytomegalovirus serostatus. HLA typing included class I and class II loci at four-digit resolution. An earlier analysis of fewer than 750 of the donors used high-throughput TCR beta sequencing to judge whether each TCR beta V gene segment behaved as functional or pseudogenic. All discovery cohort repertoires had been generated on a single sequencing platform. Alongside the repertoire data, information on donor age, sex, ethnicity and CMV serostatus was compiled. About 330 gigabases of sequencing data and around 85 million unique TCR sequences made up an early release that covered some 640 HLA-typed donors. Typing coverage varied by locus: about 620-640 donors for A, B, C, DRB1 and DQB1; approximately 520 for DQA1; approximately 570 for DPA1; fewer than 480 for DPB1. A later genetic analysis used genome-wide SNP genotypes for 398 of the 666 donors, treating that subset as a discovery cohort. A separate validation cohort of roughly 110 different subjects was used in addition to the 666-subject first cohort. To study patterns of TCR occurrence, a later analysis re-analyzed previously published TCR beta repertoires from hundreds of donors and added high-resolution HLA genotyping. In the later analysis, no new phenotypic data were used to find candidate immune exposures; instead, reliance was placed on TCR beta sequences and their occurrence across donors. The study aimed to test whether signatures of past pathogen exposure could be identified by cataloging public T cell receptors. Because of strong linkage in the cohort, four or five DR-DQ haplotypes were treated as single units for association and clustering. Among roughly 400 genotyped donors of the cohort, an average of about 240,000 unique TCR beta nucleotide sequences were sequenced per donor, 15% to 20% of them non-productive. High-throughput TCR immunosequencing, statistical association of individual TCRs with disease status, and machine learning were combined to predict cytomegalovirus infection status. On the study overall, not on this receptor specifically: In a later analysis, HLA-associated TCR beta chains were found to be more clonally expanded and to have lower generation probabilities than equally common non-associated chains. For the cohort, immune exposure information was limited to CMV serostatus. Roughly uniform sequencing depth across donors was assumed in presence/absence analyses, although this assumption may not hold. Fewer than 20 rarely observed V segments, including chromosome 9 orphons, were excluded from the earlier analysis of 550 to 700 of the donors because counts were too low. According to the authors, the approach could potentially be generalized to other disease states and immunological phenotypes. A few of the identified cytomegalovirus-associated TCR beta chains were confirmed in vitro to be specific for cytomegalovirus antigens. In both the original and validation cohorts, the classifier was reported to diagnose cytomegalovirus status with high specificity and sensitivity. HLA typing was unavailable for some donors at each locus, so association tests used only the typed subset. A later genetic analysis associated a missense DCLRE1C variant with V-gene and J-gene trimming of TCR beta chains, and an independent cohort replicated the association. A group of highly shared sequence variants was considered likely to be a technical artifact of the sequencing pipeline. In a later genetic analysis, fewer N-insertions in productive TCRs were reported among donors in an Asian-associated ancestry cluster than the roughly 700-donor mean. At a false discovery rate of 0.05, a later analysis linked under 20,000 TCR beta sequences to specific HLA alleles. In a later analysis, the rate of TCR association differed among HLA loci, with DRB1 alleles having the most associated TCRs and HLA-C alleles having the fewest. Correlated functional status among segregating V segments might be attributable to linkage disequilibrium, but an unknown experimental factor could not be ruled out. In an earlier analysis of around 600 of the donors, most TCR beta V segments were observed in productive rearrangements about 87% or about 30% of the time, broadly matching IMGT annotations. A later analysis found that most CMV-associated TCR beta chains appeared HLA-restricted, with HLA associations seemingly driven largely by CMV exposure. A further reported finding was that TCR beta sequences accurately predicted the HLA-A and HLA-B alleles for most subjects in the first cohort. A total of 150 to 200 TCR beta chains were listed by the study as associated with cytomegalovirus. According to a later analysis, parvovirus B19, influenza, CMV and Epstein-Barr virus appeared linked to several top co-occurrence clusters. Across donors, most TCR sequences were observed very rarely, whereas some public TCRs were present in many individuals. Because the 87-base-pair reads could not distinguish some IMGT-functional V segments, including TRBV6-2 and TRBV6-3, those segments were excluded. This cohort had only TCR beta chains sequenced, and the lack of alpha or paired-chain data limited which features could be detected. Assigning TCR associations to individual alleles was difficult when HLA alleles, especially DR and DQ, strongly co-occurred.

CDR1 is given as SEHNR and CDR2 as FQNEAQ, both from the germline V gene (reference sequence). The CDR3 runs 16 amino acids, cysteine and phenylalanine included. Solely the CDR3 DNA is kept, with 48 bases framed from the first base. Germline trimming: 4 bases from V, 10 bases from J; junction bases outside gene matches: 9. The sequence links TRBV7-9 to TRBJ2-1, and TRBD2 matches 14 of the central bases. Sequencing was performed on PBMCs. The receptor was isolated from a human donor in good health. CDR3 reads: CASSSPGTSGRPEQFF. Here is the DNA: TGTGCCAGCAGCTCCCCCGGGACTAGCGGGAGACCCGAGCAGTTCTTC.